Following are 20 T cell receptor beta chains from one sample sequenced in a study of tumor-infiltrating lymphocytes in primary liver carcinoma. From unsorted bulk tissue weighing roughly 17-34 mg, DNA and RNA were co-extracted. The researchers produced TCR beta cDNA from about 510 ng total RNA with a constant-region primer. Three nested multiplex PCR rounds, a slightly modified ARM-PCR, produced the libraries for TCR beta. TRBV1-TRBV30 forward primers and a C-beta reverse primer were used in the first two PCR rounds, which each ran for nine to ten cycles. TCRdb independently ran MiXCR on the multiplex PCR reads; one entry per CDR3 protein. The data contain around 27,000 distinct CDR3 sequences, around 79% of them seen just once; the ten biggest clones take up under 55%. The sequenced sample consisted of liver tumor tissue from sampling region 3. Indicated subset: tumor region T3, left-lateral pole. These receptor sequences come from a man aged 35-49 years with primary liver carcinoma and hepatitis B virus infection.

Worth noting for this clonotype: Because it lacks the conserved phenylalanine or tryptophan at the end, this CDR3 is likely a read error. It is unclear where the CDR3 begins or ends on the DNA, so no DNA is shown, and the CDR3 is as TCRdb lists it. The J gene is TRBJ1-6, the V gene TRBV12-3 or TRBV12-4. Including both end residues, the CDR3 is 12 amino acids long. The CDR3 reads CASSLKNSPPHC.

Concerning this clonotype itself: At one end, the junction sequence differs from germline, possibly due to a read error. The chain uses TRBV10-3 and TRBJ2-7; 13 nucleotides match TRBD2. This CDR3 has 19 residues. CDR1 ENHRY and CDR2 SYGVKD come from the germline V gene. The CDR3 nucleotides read TGTGCCATCACCAAACGATCAGTACTAGCGGGAGGGTTCTCCTACGAGCAGTATTTC. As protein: CAITKRSVLAGGFSYEQYF.

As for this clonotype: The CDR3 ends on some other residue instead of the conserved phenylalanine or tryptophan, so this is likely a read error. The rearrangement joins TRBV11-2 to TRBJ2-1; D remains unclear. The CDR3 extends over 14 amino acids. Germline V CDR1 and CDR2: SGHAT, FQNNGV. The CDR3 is CASILYRLISEQFS. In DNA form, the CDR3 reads TGTGCCAGCATCTTATACCGGCTAATTAGTGAGCAGTTCTCC.

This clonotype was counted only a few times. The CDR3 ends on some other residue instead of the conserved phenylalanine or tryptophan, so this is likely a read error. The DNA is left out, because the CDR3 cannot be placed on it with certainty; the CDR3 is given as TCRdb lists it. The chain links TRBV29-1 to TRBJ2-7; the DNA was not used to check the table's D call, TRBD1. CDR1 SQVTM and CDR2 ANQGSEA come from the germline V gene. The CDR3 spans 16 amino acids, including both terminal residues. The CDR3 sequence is CSVEDRERGVSYEQYS.

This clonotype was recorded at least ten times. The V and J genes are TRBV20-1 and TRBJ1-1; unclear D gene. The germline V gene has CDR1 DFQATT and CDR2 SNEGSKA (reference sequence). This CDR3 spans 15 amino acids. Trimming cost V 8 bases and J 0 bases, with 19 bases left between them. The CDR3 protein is CSIPVPGRMNTEAFF. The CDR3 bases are TGCAGTATACCCGTCCCGGGCAGAATGAACACTGAAGCTTTCTTT.

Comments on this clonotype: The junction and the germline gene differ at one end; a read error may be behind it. The CDR3 reads CACIFINGFLSGDNVLTF. DNA of the CDR3: TGTGCCTGCATCTTTATTAACGGATTCCTCTCTGGGGACAACGTCCTGACTTTC. The J gene is TRBJ2-6, the V gene TRBV12-3 or TRBV12-4; no clear D. This CDR3 comprises 18 residues.

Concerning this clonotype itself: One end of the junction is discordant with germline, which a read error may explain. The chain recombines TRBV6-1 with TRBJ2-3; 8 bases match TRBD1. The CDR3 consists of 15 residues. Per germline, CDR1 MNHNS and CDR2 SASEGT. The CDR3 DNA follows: TGTGCCAGCGGTGATGAGACAGGGGCGGCAGATACGCGGTATTTT. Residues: CASGDETGAADTRYF.

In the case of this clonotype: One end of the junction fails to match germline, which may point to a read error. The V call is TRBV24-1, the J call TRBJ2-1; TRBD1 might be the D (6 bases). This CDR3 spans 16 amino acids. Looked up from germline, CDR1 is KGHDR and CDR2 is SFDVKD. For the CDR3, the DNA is TGTGTCACCGGTGATTCCGCCGGGACAAGTTACAATGAGCAGTTCTTC. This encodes CVTGDSAGTSYNEQFF.

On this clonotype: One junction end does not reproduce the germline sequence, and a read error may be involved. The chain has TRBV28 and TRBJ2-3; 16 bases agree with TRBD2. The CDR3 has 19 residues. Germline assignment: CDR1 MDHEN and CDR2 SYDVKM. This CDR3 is CASSRGLAGGDLGRDTQYF. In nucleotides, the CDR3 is TGTGCTAGCAGCCGGGGACTAGCGGGAGGGGATTTGGGTAGAGATACGCAGTATTTT.

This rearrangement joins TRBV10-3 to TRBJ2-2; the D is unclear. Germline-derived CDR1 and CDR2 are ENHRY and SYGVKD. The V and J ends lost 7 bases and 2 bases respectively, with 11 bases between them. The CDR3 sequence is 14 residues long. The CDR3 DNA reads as TGTGCCATCAATGGGGTCGCAAACACCGGGGAGCTGTTTTTT. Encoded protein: CAINGVANTGELFF.

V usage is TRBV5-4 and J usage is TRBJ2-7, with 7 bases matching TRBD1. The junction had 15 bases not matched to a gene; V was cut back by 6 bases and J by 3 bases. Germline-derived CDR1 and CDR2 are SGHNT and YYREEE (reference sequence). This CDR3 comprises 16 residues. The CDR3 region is CASNKEGAPGGYEQYF. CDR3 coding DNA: TGTGCCAGCAACAAAGAGGGGGCTCCCGGTGGCTACGAGCAGTACTTC.

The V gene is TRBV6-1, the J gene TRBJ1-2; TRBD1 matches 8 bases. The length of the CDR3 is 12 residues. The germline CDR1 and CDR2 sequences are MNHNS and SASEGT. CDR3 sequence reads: CGSSPTGDGYTF. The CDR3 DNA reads TGTGGCAGTAGTCCGACAGGGGATGGCTACACCTTC.

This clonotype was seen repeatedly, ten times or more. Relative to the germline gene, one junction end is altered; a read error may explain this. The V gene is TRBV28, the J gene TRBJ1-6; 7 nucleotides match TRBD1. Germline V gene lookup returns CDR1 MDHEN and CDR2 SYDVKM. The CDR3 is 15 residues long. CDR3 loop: CTSSSLQGWNSPLHF. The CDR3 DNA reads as TGTACCAGCAGCTCTTTACAGGGGTGGAATTCACCCCTCCACTTT.

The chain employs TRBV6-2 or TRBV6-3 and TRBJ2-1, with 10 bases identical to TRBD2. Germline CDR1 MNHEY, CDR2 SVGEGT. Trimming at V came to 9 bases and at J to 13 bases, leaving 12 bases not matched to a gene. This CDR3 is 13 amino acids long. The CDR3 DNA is TGTGCCAGAAGGACTAGCGGAAGGGCCGGACAGTTCTTC. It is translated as CARRTSGRAGQFF.

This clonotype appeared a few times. The CDR3 loop is CSIRLAGYEQFF. CDR3 in DNA: TGCAGCATTCGACTAGCGGGATATGAGCAGTTCTTC. The V gene is TRBV29-1, the J gene TRBJ2-1; 11 bases are shared with TRBD2. V gave up 8 bases and J gave up 8 bases; unmatched junction bases: 5. Germline loops: CDR1 SQVTM, CDR2 ANQGSEA. The CDR3 is 12 residues long.

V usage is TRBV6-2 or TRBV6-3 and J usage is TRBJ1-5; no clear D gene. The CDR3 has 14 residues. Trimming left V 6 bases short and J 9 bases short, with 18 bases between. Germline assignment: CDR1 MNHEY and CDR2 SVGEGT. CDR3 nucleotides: TGTGCCAGCAGCAACGGGCATGGTATCCCGCCCCAGCATTTT. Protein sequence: CASSNGHGIPPQHF.

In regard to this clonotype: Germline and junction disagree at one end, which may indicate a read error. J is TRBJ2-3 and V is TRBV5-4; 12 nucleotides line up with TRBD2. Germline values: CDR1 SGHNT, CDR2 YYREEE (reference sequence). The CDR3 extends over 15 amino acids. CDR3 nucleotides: TGTGCCAGTAGCTATCTAGCGGGAGGGCCCGATGCGCAGTATTTT. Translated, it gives CASSYLAGGPDAQYF.

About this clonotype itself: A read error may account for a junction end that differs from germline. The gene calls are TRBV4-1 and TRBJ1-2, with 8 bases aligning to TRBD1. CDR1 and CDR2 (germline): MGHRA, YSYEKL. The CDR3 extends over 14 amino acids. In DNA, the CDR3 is TGCGCCAGCAGCAAGGGGGACAGGAACTGTGGCTACACCTTC. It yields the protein CASSKGDRNCGYTF.

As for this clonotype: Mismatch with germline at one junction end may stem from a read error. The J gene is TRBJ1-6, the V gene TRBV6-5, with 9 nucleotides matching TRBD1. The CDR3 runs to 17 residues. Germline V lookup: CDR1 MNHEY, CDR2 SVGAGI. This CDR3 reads CASSYWGTGRVGSLLHF. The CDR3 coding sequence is TGTGCCAGCAGTTACTGGGGGACAGGGAGAGTTGGTTCACTCCTCCACTTT.

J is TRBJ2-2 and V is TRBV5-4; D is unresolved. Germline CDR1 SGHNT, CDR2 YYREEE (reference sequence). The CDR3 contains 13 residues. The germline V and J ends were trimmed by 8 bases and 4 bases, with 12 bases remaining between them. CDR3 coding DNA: TGTGCCAGTATGACTGCCGGCACCGGGGAGCTGTTTTTT. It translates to CASMTAGTGELFF.